The entry that follows covers one T cell receptor beta chain sequence. Antigen: not known. This entry belongs to a study of T cell responses to AZD1222 COVID-19 vaccine. Whole-study results and caveats: Only after the peak T cell response were repertoires sampled. The donor cohort was predominantly white British with a female majority, and clonal diversity may have been underestimated. It was only a handful of AZD1222 recipients who were seropositive at baseline.

Repertoires were generated with immunoSEQ multiplex PCR, while TCRdb's copy carries only in-frame clones and drops some. The sample contains more than 250,000 clones, over 90% of which appear only once. The sample was peripheral blood, taken on day 0 of AZD1222 vaccination. The receptor's source is an adult in good health.

The CDR3 region is CASSQDRHPTDTQYF. As DNA, the CDR3 is TGCGCCAGCAGCCAAGACAGGCACCCAACAGATACGCAGTATTTT. The chain links TRBV4-3 to TRBJ2-3; D unclear. The germline V gene has CDR1 LGHNA and CDR2 YSLEER. This CDR3 comprises 15 residues. V lost 0 bases, J lost 3 bases, and 10 bases lay in between.